This T cell receptor beta chain originates from a study of beta chain features in type 1 diabetes. All of the isolated RNA was reverse transcribed, so expressed TCRB transcripts were sequenced. Measured with immunoSEQ multiplex PCR; TCRdb has only the in-frame clones, and not every one. This sample has over 150,000 clones; about an eighth occur once, and the top ten carry 0.5% to 0.75%. CDR1 and CDR2 from the germline V gene are MNHEY and SVGAGI. The CDR3 runs to 13 residues. With 8 bases removed from V and 1 base from J, the gap between germline ends came to 12 bases. This clone was counted between two and nine times. Averaging around 110 mL, one heparinised blood draw was given by each donor.

Sequencing was done on a sample of central memory CD4+ T cells from blood. This sequence originates from a woman under 30 in good health. J is TRBJ2-7 and V is TRBV6-5; D is perhaps TRBD2 (7 bases). The CDR3 DNA sequence: TGTGCCAGCGGCCGGGGGGCTTCCTACGAGCAGTACTTC. As protein: CASGRGASYEQYF.